This T cell receptor beta chain stems from a study of cytomegalovirus exposure and HLA in healthy donors. Turning to the study itself: Early released data had about 80 million unique TCRs, all coming from HLA-typed donors. Study-wide points: In an earlier analysis, most TCR beta V segments were productive about 87% or about 30% of the time. A highly shared variant cluster was judged a likely technical artifact. The authors assumed roughly uniform sequencing depth across donors for presence/absence analyses.

The PCR ran on 60 Vbeta and 13 Jbeta primers. The data were produced by immunoSEQ multiplex PCR, yet TCRdb's version contains in-frame clones alone and is incomplete. The sample shows approximately 100,000 clones, under 85% of them seen only once. As to this clone: What it binds is not known.

The CDR3 loop spans 14 amino acids. Germline V gene sequence: CDR1 MNHNS, CDR2 SASEGT. V dropped 0 bases and J dropped 4 bases, with 9 bases sitting between them. The V call is TRBV6-1, the J call TRBJ1-1, with D possibly matching TRBD1 (6 bases). The origin of this receptor is a man in his forties in good health and CMV-seronegative. What was sequenced was PBMCs. CDR3 coding DNA: TGTGCCAGCAGTGAAGCCCAGGGGAGCACTGAAGCTTTCTTT. Protein: CASSEAQGSTEAFF.